The 11 T cell receptor beta chains reported below all come from one sample, sequenced in a study of read filtering for tumor transcriptome and immune sequencing. The library was built from roughly 400 ng RNA with molecular barcoded adaptors for alpha/delta and beta/gamma chains. TCRdb reprocessed the reads via MiXCR and lists one record per CDR3 protein. Altogether 75,000 to 95,000 distinct CDR3 sequences are present, roughly 21% being singletons, with the ten largest covering about an eighth. The sequencing sample was made of a population of CD138-negative cells sorted from bone marrow. These receptors came from a donor older than 35 with multiple myeloma.

As regards this clonotype: This could be a read error, since a much larger clone is one nucleotide away. The gene calls are TRBV6-5 and TRBJ2-1; possible D gene TRBD2, 6 bases. This CDR3 spans 15 amino acids. Germline-derived CDR1 and CDR2 are MNHEY and SVGAGI. The CDR3 protein is CASSHSGSRRGEQFF. The CDR3 nucleotides are TGTGCCAGCAGTCACTCAGGCAGCCGGAGGGGTGAGCAGTTCTTC.

This clonotype has ten or more counts. V is TRBV7-9 and J is TRBJ1-6; a weak D match, TRBD1 (5 bases). CDR3 size: 13 residues. CDR1 SEHNR and CDR2 FQNEAQ come from the germline V gene (reference sequence). Trimming removed 1 base at V and 10 bases at J, with 8 bases between. The CDR3 reads CASSLEGMSPLHF. The DNA of the CDR3 is TGTGCCAGCAGCTTAGAGGGGATGTCACCCCTCCACTTT.

This clonotype came up a few times. The chain uses TRBV19 and TRBJ1-5, with D tentatively TRBD1 (5 bases). V lost 8 bases and J 4 bases, leaving 15 bases between the germline ends. CDR3 length: 14 residues. Germline-derived CDR1 and CDR2 are LNHDA and SQIVND (reference sequence). The CDR3 spells CASHEVGVNQPQHF. The CDR3 DNA is TGTGCCAGTCATGAGGTAGGGGTGAATCAGCCCCAGCATTTT. Full variable domain (missing parts from reference TRBV19 and TRBJ1-5): DGGITQSPKYLFRKEGQNVTLSCEQNLNHDAMYWYRQDPGQGLRLIYYSQIVNDFQKGDIAEGYSVSREKKESFPLTVTSAQKNPTAFYLCASHEVGVNQPQHFGDGTRLSIL.

This clonotype was seen ten or more times. V and J are TRBV5-1 and TRBJ1-2; the match to TRBD1 covers 12 bases. Germline CDR1 reads SGHRS; CDR2 reads YFSETQ. The CDR3 is made up of 15 amino acids. With 0 bases clipped from V and 6 bases from J, the junction kept 3 bases outside the gene matches. CDR3 bases: TGCGCCAGCAGCTTGGCCGGGACAGGGGGCGATGGCTACACCTTC. Translating gives CASSLAGTGGDGYTF.

About this clonotype itself: This may come from a read error, since a much larger clone is one base off. This chain joins TRBV7-2 and TRBJ2-3, with a weak D call TRBD2 (7 bases). This CDR3 is built from 15 residues. Germline V lookup: CDR1 SGHTA, CDR2 FQGNSA. The V and J ends lost 1 base and 7 bases respectively, with 15 bases between them. CDR3 sequence reads: CASSLVGGPANTQYF. The CDR3 DNA is TGTGCCAGCAGCTTAGTGGGGGGGCCTGCAAATACGCAGTATTTT.

This clonotype was counted ten times or more. The junction departs from germline at one end; a sequencing error may be responsible. The chain combines TRBV29-1 with TRBJ2-1; 7 nucleotides agree with TRBD2. Germline V lookup: CDR1 SQVTM, CDR2 ANQGSEA. The CDR3 is 9 residues long. The CDR3, as DNA: TGCAGCGTTGGTTGGACTAGTTCCTTC. This gives the protein CSVGWTSSF.

The sample holds many counts of this clonotype. The genes are TRBV20-1 and TRBJ2-1; 9 bases line up with TRBD2. After removal of 0 bases from V and 5 bases from J, the junction contained 8 bases not matched to a gene. Germline assignment: CDR1 DFQATT and CDR2 SNEGSKA (reference sequence). The CDR3 contains 16 residues. The CDR3 DNA is TGCAGTGCTAGAGATTCGAAGCGGGGGGCCGACAATGAGCAGTTCTTC. This translates into CSARDSKRGADNEQFF.

This clonotype was observed at least ten times. The chain has TRBV4-1 and TRBJ1-1, with 8 nucleotides matching TRBD1. Germline loops: CDR1 MGHRA, CDR2 YSYEKL. This CDR3 comprises 16 residues. The ends lost 3 bases at V and 11 bases at J; junction bases unmatched: 17. Here the CDR3 reads CASSQTDRVVDVRAFF. CDR3 coding DNA: TGCGCCAGCAGCCAGACGGACAGGGTGGTAGATGTGCGGGCTTTCTTT.

V is TRBV2 and J is TRBJ1-1; D not resolved. The ends were cut back, 2 bases at V and 7 bases at J, with 8 bases in the middle. The CDR3 spans 12 residues. The V gene's germline CDR1 is SNHLY and CDR2 FYNNEI. The CDR3 nucleotides read TGTGCCAGCAGTGAAACGGCAATTGAAGCTTTCTTT. Residues: CASSETAIEAFF.

This clonotype showed up many times. The V call is TRBV6-5, the J call TRBJ2-2; no reliable D call. The CDR3 runs to 15 residues. Germline CDR1 MNHEY, CDR2 SVGAGI. V lost 0 bases to trimming and J lost 9 bases, with 14 bases between them. CDR3 region: CASSYSTSAARELFF. The CDR3 nucleotides are TGTGCCAGCAGTTACTCGACTTCGGCGGCGCGGGAGCTGTTTTTT.

A remark on this clonotype: This may come from a read error, since a much larger clone is one base off. Since the CDR3 does not end with the conserved phenylalanine or tryptophan, this likely comes from a read error. The genes are TRBV12-3 or TRBV12-4 and TRBJ2-3, with TRBD2 identical over 10 bases. V lost 5 bases, J lost 6 bases, and 14 bases stayed unmatched. The CDR3 spans 17 residues. The CDR3 DNA reads TGTGCCAGCAGTGTAAGCGCGCTACTAGCGGGGTCGGATACGCAGTATGTT. Translation: CASSVSALLAGSDTQYV.